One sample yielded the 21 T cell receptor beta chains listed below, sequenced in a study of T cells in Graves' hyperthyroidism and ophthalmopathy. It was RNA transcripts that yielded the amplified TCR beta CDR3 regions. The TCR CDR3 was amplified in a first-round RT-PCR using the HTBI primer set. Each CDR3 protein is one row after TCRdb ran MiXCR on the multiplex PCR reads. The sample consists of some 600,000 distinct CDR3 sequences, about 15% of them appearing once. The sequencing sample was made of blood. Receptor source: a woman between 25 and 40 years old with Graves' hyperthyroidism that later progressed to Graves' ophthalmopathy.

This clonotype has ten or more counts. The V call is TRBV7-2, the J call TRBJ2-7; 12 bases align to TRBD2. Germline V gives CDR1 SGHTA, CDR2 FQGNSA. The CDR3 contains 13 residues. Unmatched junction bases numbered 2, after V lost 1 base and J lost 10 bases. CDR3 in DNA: TGTGCCAGCAGCTTAGAGACTAGCGGGAGACAGTACTTC. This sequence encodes CASSLETSGRQYF.

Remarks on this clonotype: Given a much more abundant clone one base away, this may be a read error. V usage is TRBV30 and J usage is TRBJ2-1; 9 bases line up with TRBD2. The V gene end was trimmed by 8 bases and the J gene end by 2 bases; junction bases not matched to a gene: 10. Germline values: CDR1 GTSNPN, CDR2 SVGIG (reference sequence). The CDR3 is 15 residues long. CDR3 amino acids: CARALLAGPYNEQFF. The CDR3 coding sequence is TGTGCCCGGGCTCTTCTAGCGGGACCCTACAATGAGCAGTTCTTC.

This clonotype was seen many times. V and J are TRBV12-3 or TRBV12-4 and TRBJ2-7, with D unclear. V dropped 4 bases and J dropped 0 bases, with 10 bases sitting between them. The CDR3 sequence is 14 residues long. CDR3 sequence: CASSSTGLSYEQYF. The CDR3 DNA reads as TGTGCCAGCAGTTCGACGGGCCTCTCCTACGAGCAGTACTTC.

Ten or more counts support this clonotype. The CDR3 here is CASTQGAREKLFF. The DNA of the CDR3 is TGCGCCAGCACCCAGGGGGCCCGAGAAAAACTGTTTTTT. The gene calls are TRBV5-1 and TRBJ1-4, with 8 nucleotides matching TRBD1. Germline CDR1 SGHRS, CDR2 YFSETQ. Trimming cost V 6 bases and J 8 bases; bases outside gene matches: 6. The length of the CDR3 is 13 residues. Variable domain in full (rest from reference TRBV5-1 and TRBJ1-4): KAGVTQTPRYLIKTRGQQVTLSCSPISGHRSVSWYQQTPGQGLQFLFEYFSETQRNKGNFPGRFSGRQFSNSRSEMNVSTLELGDSALYLCASTQGAREKLFFGSGTQLSVL.

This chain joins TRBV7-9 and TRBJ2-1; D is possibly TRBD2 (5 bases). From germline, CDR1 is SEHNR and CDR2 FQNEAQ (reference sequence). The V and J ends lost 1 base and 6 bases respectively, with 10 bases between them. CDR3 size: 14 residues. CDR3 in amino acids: CASSLEALANEQFF. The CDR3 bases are TGTGCCAGCAGCTTAGAGGCGCTAGCCAATGAGCAGTTCTTC.

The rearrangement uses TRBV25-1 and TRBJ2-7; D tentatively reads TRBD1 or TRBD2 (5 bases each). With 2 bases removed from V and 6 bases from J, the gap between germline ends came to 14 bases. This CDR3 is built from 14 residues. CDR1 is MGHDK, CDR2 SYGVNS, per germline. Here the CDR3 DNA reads TGTGCCAGCAGTGAACCTGGGACGTCGGGCGAGCAGTACTTC. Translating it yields CASSEPGTSGEQYF.

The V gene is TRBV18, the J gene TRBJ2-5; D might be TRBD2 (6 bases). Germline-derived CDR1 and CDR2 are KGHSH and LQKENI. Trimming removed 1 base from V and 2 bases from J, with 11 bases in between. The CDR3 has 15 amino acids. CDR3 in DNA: TGTGCCAGCTCACCACTCCGGACTACGCAAGAGACCCAGTACTTC. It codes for CASSPLRTTQETQYF.

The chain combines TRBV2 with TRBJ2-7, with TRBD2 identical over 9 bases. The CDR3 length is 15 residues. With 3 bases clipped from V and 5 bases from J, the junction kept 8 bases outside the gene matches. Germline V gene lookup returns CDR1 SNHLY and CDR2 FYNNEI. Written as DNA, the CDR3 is TGTGCCAGCAGTGAGACCGCGGGAGGGCCCCACGAGCAGTACTTC. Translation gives CASSETAGGPHEQYF.

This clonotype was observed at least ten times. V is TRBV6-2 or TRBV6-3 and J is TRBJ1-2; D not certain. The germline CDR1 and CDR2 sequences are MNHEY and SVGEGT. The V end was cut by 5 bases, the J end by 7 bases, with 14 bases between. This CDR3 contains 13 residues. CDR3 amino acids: CASSQLPSRGYTF. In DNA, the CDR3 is TGTGCCAGCAGTCAGTTACCATCGCGTGGCTACACCTTC.

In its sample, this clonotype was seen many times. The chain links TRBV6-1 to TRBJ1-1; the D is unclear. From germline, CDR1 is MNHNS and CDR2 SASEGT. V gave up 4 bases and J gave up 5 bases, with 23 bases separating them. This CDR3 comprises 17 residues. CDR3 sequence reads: CASSGALQGLVPTEAFF. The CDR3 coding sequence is TGTGCCAGCAGTGGAGCATTGCAAGGGTTGGTTCCAACTGAAGCTTTCTTT.

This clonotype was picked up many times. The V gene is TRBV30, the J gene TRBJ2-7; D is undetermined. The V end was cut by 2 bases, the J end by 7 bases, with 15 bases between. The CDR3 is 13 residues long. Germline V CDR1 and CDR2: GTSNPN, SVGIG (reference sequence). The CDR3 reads CAWSPSLMAEQYF. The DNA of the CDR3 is TGTGCCTGGAGTCCTTCCCTCATGGCTGAGCAGTACTTC.

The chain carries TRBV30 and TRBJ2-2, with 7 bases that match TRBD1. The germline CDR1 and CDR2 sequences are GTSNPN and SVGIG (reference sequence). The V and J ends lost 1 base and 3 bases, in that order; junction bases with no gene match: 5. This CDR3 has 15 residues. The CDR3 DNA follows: TGTGCCTGGAGTGGACAGGGCAGTGACACCGGGGAGCTGTTTTTT. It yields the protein CAWSGQGSDTGELFF. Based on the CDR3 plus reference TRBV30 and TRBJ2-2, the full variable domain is SQTIHQWPATLVQPVGSPLSLECTVEGTSNPNLYWYRQAAGRGLQLLFYSVGIGQISSEVPQNLSASRPQDRQFILSSKKLLLSDSGFYLCAWSGQGSDTGELFFGEGSRLTVL.

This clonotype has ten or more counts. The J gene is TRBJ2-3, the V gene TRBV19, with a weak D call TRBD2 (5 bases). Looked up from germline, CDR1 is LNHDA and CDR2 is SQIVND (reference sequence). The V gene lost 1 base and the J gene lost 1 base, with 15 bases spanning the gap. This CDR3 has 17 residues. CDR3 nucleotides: TGTGCCAGTAGTATAGGCTTGAGAGGGATGGGCACAGATACGCAGTATTTT. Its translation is CASSIGLRGMGTDTQYF.

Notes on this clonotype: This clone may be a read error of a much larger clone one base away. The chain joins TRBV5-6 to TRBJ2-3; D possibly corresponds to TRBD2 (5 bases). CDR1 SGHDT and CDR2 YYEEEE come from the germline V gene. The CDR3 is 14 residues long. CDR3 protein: CAGSFEGGTDTQYF. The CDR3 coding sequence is TGTGCCGGCAGCTTCGAGGGAGGCACAGATACGCAGTATTTT.

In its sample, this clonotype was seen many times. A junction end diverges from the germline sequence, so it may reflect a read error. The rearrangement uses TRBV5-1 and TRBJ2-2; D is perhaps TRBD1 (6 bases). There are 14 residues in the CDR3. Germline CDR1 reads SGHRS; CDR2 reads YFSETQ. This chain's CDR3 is CASSVTGYTGELFF. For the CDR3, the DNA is TGTGCCAGCAGTGTGACAGGATACACCGGGGAGCTGTTTTTT. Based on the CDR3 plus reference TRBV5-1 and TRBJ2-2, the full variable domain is KAGVTQTPRYLIKTRGQQVTLSCSPISGHRSVSWYQQTPGQGLQFLFEYFSETQRNKGNFPGRFSGRQFSNSRSEMNVSTLELGDSALYLCASSVTGYTGELFFGEGSRLTVL.

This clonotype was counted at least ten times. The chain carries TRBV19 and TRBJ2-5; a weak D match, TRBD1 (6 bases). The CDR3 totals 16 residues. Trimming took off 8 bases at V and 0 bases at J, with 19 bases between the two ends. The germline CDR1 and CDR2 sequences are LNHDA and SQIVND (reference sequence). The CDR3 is CASGRGAFPYQETQYF. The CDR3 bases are TGTGCCAGTGGCAGGGGCGCTTTCCCGTACCAAGAGACCCAGTACTTC.

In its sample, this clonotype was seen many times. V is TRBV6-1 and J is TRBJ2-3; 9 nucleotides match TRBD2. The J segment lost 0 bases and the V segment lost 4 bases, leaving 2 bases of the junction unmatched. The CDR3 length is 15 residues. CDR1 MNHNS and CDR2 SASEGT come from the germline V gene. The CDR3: CASSATSGSTDTQYF. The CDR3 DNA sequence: TGTGCCAGCAGTGCGACTAGCGGAAGCACAGATACGCAGTATTTT.

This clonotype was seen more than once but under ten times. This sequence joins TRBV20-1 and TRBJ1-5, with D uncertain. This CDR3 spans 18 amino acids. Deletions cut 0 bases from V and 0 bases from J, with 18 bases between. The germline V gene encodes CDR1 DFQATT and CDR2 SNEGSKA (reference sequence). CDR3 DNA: TGCAGTGCTAGAGAGGCGGCTCCACAGTATTATAGCAATCAGCCCCAGCATTTT. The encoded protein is CSAREAAPQYYSNQPQHF.

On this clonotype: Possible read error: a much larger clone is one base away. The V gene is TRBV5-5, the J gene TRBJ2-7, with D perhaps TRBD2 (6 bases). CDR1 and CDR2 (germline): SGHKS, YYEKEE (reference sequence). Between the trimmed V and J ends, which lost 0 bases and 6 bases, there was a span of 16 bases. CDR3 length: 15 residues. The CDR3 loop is CASSLVGRNPGEQYF. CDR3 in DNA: TGTGCCAGCAGCTTGGTCGGGAGAAACCCCGGCGAGCAGTACTTC.

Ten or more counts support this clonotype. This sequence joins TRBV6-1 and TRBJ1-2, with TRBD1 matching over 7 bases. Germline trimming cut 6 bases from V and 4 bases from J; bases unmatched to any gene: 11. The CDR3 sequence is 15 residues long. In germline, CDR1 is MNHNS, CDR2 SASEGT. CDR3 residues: CASSGRGALTYGYTF. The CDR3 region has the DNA TGTGCCAGCAGCGGCAGGGGGGCGTTAACCTATGGCTACACCTTC.

CDR3 protein: CASSLGFETQYF. The CDR3 DNA is TGTGCCAGCAGCTTAGGGTTTGAGACCCAGTACTTC. The chain joins TRBV7-9 to TRBJ2-5; the D is unclear. The ends were cut back, 1 base at V and 5 bases at J, with 5 bases in the middle. This CDR3 contains 12 residues. Germline-derived CDR1 and CDR2 are SEHNR and FQNEAQ (reference sequence).